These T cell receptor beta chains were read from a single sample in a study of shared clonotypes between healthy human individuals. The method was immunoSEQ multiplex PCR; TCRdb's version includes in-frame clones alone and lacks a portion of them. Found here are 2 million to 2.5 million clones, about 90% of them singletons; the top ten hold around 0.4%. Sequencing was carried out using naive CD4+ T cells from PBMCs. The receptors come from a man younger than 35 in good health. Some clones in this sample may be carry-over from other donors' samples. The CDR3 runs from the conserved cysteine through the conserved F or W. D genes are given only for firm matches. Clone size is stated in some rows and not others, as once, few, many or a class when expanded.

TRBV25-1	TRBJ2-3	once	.	CASSGPGRTDTQYF	TGTGCCAGCAGTGGGCCCGGTAGGACAGATACGCAGTATTTT
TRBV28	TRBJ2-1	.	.	CASSLSLSPRKQFF	TGTGCCAGCAGTTTATCCCTATCCCCGAGAAAGCAGTTCTTC
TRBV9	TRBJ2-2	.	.	CASSGTSWSNTGELFF	TGTGCCAGCAGCGGAACTAGCTGGTCGAACACCGGGGAGCTGTTTTTT
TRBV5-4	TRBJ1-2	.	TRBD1	CASTLGGQPNGNYGYTF	TGTGCCAGCACCTTGGGGGGACAGCCGAATGGTAACTATGGCTACACCTTC
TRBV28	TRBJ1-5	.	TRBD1	CASSNGQGASNQPQHF	TGTGCCAGCAGCAACGGACAGGGGGCTTCAAATCAGCCCCAGCATTTT
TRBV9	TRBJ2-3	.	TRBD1	CASSAPGQGAASGQYF	TGTGCCAGCAGCGCCCCGGGACAGGGGGCCGCGAGTGGGCAGTATTTT
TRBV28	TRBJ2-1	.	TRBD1	CASSLSYRGDEQFF	TGTGCCAGCAGTTTATCTTACAGGGGTGATGAGCAGTTCTTC
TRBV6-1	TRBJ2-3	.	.	CASMLDGTDTQYF	TGTGCCAGCATGCTGGACGGTACAGATACGCAGTATTTT
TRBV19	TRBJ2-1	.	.	CASSTPPGRYYNEQFF	TGTGCCAGTAGTACCCCACCGGGACGATACTACAATGAGCAGTTCTTC
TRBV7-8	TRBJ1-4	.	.	CASSSFPQGGEKLFF	TGTGCCAGCAGCTCCTTCCCCCAGGGTGGGGAAAAACTGTTTTTT
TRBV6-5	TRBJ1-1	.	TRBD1	CASSNRAGTGSEAFF	TGTGCCAGCAGTAACCGCGCCGGGACAGGCTCCGAAGCTTTCTTT
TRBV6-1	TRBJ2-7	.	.	CASLTAWGEDEQYF	TGTGCCAGCCTCACAGCGTGGGGGGAGGACGAGCAGTACTTC
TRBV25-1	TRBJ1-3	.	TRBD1	CATRSQGAGGNTIYF	TGTGCCACCAGAAGCCAGGGGGCCGGTGGAAACACCATATATTTT
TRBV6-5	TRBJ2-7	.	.	CASKKNGDSGYEQYF	TGTGCCAGTAAAAAGAACGGAGACTCGGGCTACGAGCAGTACTTC
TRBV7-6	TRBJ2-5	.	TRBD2	CASSLGLGETQYF	TGTGCCAGCAGCCTGGGACTAGGGGAGACCCAGTACTTC
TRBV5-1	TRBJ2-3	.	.	CASSLDGRDTQYF	TGCGCCAGCAGCTTGGATGGTAGAGATACGCAGTATTTT
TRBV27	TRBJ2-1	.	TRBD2	CASRGREAVRYNEQFF	TGTGCCAGCAGGGGACGGGAGGCGGTTCGGTACAATGAGCAGTTCTTC
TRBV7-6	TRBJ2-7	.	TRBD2	CASSRGLASSYEQYF	TGTGCCAGCAGCCGGGGACTAGCAAGCTCCTACGAGCAGTACTTC
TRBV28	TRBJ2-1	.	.	CASSFPSSWVRNNEQFF	TGTGCCAGCAGTTTTCCTAGCTCATGGGTTCGGAACAATGAGCAGTTCTTC
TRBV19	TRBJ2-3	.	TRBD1	CASSTGQGAADTQYF	TGTGCCAGTAGTACGGGACAGGGGGCCGCAGATACGCAGTATTTT
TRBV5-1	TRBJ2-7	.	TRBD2	CASSRTSGGSYEQYF	TGCGCCAGCAGCCGGACTAGCGGGGGCTCCTACGAGCAGTACTTC
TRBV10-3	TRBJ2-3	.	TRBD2	CAAGRGTDTQYF	TGTGCCGCCGGGAGGGGAACAGATACGCAGTATTTT
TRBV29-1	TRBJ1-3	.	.	CSVAQVVGNTIYF	TGCAGCGTTGCCCAGGTTGTTGGAAACACCATATATTTT
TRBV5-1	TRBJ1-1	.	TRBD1	CASSFRTGPNTEAFF	TGCGCCAGCAGCTTTCGGACAGGACCTAACACTGAAGCTTTCTTT
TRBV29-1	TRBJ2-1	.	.	CSVVVQGLGYNEQFF	TGCAGCGTTGTGGTGCAGGGATTGGGTTACAATGAGCAGTTCTTC
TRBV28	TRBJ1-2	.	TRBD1	CASSSPDRDGASYGYTF	TGTGCCAGCAGTTCGCCGGACAGGGATGGGGCATCCTATGGCTACACCTTC
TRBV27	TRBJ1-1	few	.	CASSDRMNTEAFF	TGTGCCAGCAGCGACAGGATGAACACTGAAGCTTTCTTT
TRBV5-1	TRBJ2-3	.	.	CASRVSSRSTDTQYF	TGCGCCAGCAGGGTCTCCTCTCGATCCACAGATACGCAGTATTTT
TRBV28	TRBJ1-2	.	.	CASSFPSNYGYTF	TGTGCCAGCAGTTTCCCCTCGAACTATGGCTACACCTTC
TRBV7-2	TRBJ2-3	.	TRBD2	CASSGLGSTDTQYF	TGTGCCAGCTCGGGACTAGGTAGCACAGATACGCAGTATTTT
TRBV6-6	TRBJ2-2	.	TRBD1	CASSHRQGGTGELFF	TGTGCCAGCAGTCACCGACAGGGGGGCACCGGGGAGCTGTTTTTT
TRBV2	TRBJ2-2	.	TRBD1	CASSDHRGTGELFF	TGTGCCAGCAGTGACCACAGGGGCACCGGGGAGCTGTTTTTT
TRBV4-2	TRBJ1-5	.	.	CASSQDSGHSNQPQHF	TGTGCCAGCAGCCAAGATTCGGGGCATAGCAATCAGCCCCAGCATTTT
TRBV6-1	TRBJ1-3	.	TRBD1	CASSEERDSESGNTIYF	TGTGCCAGCAGTGAAGAGAGGGACAGTGAGTCTGGAAACACCATATATTTT
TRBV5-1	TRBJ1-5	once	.	CASSLFGVGNQPQHF	TGCGCCAGCAGCTTGTTTGGGGTTGGGAATCAGCCCCAGCATTTT
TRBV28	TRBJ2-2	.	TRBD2	CASSLAALAGGPGELFF	TGTGCCAGCAGTTTAGCGGCCCTAGCGGGAGGACCCGGGGAGCTGTTTTTT
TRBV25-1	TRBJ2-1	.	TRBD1	CASSVGQAGNNEQFF	TGTGCCAGCAGTGTCGGACAGGCCGGGAACAATGAGCAGTTCTTC
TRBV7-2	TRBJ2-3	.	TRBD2	CASSPGGLAGGIADTQYF	TGTGCCAGCAGCCCGGGGGGGTTAGCGGGAGGGATCGCAGATACGCAGTATTTT
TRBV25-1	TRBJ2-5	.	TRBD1	CASSDWTGAGETQYF	TGTGCCAGCAGTGATTGGACAGGGGCCGGAGAGACCCAGTACTTC
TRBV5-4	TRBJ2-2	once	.	CASSSRLGNTGELFF	TGTGCCAGCAGCTCACGTTTGGGCAACACCGGGGAGCTGTTTTTT
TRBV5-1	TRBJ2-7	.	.	CASSDPQGEQYF	TGCGCCAGCAGCGACCCTCAGGGGGAGCAGTACTTC
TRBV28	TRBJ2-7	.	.	CATRLSVIYEQYF	TGTGCCACTCGGCTGTCAGTCATCTACGAGCAGTACTTC
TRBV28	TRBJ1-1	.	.	CASSFDRTTEAFF	TGTGCCAGCAGTTTTGACAGGACCACTGAAGCTTTCTTT
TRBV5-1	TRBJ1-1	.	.	CASSFQDPVRLFF	TGCGCCAGCAGCTTCCAGGACCCAGTTCGCCTATTCTTT
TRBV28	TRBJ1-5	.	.	CASSPTGPNQPQHF	TGTGCCAGCAGTCCGACAGGACCCAATCAGCCCCAGCATTTT
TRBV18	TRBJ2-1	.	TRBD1	CASSPSGGFYNEQFF	TGTGCCAGCTCACCGTCAGGGGGTTTTTACAATGAGCAGTTCTTC
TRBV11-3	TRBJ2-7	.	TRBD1	CASSRDFGTGSYEQYF	TGTGCCAGCAGCCGAGATTTTGGGACAGGGTCTTACGAGCAGTACTTC
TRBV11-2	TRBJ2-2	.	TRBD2	CADGGLRDTGELFF	TGTGCCGACGGGGGGTTAAGAGACACCGGGGAGCTGTTTTTT